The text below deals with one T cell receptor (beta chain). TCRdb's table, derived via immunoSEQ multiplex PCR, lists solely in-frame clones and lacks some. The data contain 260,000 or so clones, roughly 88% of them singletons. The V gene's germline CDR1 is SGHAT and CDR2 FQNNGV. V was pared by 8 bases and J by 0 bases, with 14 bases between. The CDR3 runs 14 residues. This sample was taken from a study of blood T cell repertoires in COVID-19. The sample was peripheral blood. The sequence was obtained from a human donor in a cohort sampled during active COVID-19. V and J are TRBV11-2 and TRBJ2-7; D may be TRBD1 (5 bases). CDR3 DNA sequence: TGTGCCAGCCGACAGACCGGATCCTCCTACGAGCAGTACTTC. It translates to CASRQTGSSYEQYF.